The T cell receptor beta chain described here comes from a study of Tregs in tolerant kidney transplant recipients. Study-wide results and caveats: Findings come from small patient numbers and require larger validation. Donor-specific Treg expansion exceeded global Treg expansion in tolerant patients, suggesting antigen drive.

Frequency places this clone as medium-sized. Its matching antigen is unknown. Coverage ceases 3 residues before the CDR3 finishes, and the germline J gene fills in the end. Germline V gene data show CDR1 as SEHNR and CDR2 as FQNEAQ (reference sequence). The CDR3 length is 15 residues. V was shortened by 5 bases and J by 4 bases, with 14 bases between the two germline ends. Some clones are missing from TCRdb's copy, which holds only in-frame ones; the method was immunoSEQ multiplex PCR. Recorded here are around 2,000 clones; the top ten clones represent over 15%. CFSE-labeled recipient PBMCs were cultured more than 5 days with irradiated graft donor PBMCs, then FACS-sorted.

The TCR sequence derives from a human patient who received a combined kidney and bone marrow transplant. The material sequenced was CD4+ T cells from blood cultured with allogeneic cells, taken before the transplant. This sequence joins TRBV7-9 and TRBJ2-2; D is ambiguous. CDR3 sequence reads: CASSPEVYLTGELFF. The sequenced part of the CDR3 DNA is TGTGCCAGCAGCCCCGAGGTGTACCTCACCGGGGAG.